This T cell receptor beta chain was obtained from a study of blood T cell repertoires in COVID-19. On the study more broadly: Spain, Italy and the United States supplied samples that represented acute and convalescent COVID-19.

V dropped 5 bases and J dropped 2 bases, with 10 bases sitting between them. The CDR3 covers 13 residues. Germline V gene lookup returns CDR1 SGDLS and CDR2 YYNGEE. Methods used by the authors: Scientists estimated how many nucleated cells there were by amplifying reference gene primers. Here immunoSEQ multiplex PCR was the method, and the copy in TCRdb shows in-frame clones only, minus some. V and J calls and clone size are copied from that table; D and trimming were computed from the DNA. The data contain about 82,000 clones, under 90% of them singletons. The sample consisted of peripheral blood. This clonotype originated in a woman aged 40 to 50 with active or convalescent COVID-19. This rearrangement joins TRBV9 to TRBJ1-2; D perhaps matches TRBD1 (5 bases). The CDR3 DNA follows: TGTGCCAGCAGGGGGCCCCCAAACTATGGCTACACCTTC. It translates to CASRGPPNYGYTF.